What follows are 10 T cell receptor beta chains derived from one specimen sequenced in a study of T cells in Graves' hyperthyroidism and ophthalmopathy. RNA transcripts were the template for amplifying TCR beta CDR3 regions. A set of HTBI primers served as the primers for a first-round RT-PCR of the TCR CDR3. Via MiXCR, TCRdb re-called the multiplex PCR reads, giving one row per CDR3 protein. The sample carries about 690,000 distinct CDR3 sequences, roughly 17% recorded once. The sequenced sample was blood. The source is a man aged 50-59 years with Graves' hyperthyroidism.

This clonotype was recorded many times. The chain couples TRBV28 to TRBJ2-4; 8 bases are shared with TRBD1. V lost 6 bases and J lost 0; bases outside the gene matches: 13. This CDR3 comprises 18 residues. The germline gives CDR1 MDHEN, CDR2 SYDVKM. CDR3 bases: TGTGCCAGCAGCCTCTATGGACAGGGTGTTTTAGCCAAAAACATTCAGTACTTC. It specifies CASSLYGQGVLAKNIQYF.

The table lists this clonotype with many counts. This chain uses TRBV5-1 with TRBJ2-2, with a weak D call TRBD2 (7 bases). The germline V gene encodes CDR1 SGHRS and CDR2 YFSETQ. Trimming removed 4 bases from V and 5 bases from J, with 21 bases in between. The CDR3 is made up of 17 amino acids. The CDR3 DNA reads as TGCGCCAGCAGCACAAGAAGCGGGACATCCCGTACCGGGGAGCTGTTTTTT. It is translated as CASSTRSGTSRTGELFF.

V and J are TRBV7-9 and TRBJ1-2; TRBD1 agrees at 10 bases. CDR3 size: 15 residues. The V segment lost 6 bases and the J segment 8 bases; nucleotides outside the gene matches: 12. In germline, CDR1 is SEHNR, CDR2 FQNEAQ (reference sequence). The CDR3 DNA sequence: TGTGCCAGCAGTGGTGGGACAGGGGTAGTTGCGGGCTACACCTTC. This encodes CASSGGTGVVAGYTF.

For this clonotype: A read error may be the cause here, since a much bigger clone is one base away. V usage is TRBV20-1 and J usage is TRBJ2-1, with D possibly matching TRBD1 (6 bases). Germline V gives CDR1 DFQATT, CDR2 SNEGSKA (reference sequence). The CDR3 is made up of 15 amino acids. In DNA, the CDR3 is TGCAGTGCTAGAAGGGACACGAATTATAACAATGAGAAGTTCTTC. Amino acid sequence: CSARRDTNYNNEKFF.

Points on this clonotype: A single base separates this from a much larger clone, so it may be a read error. The chain carries TRBV6-1 and TRBJ1-5, with 10 bases fitting TRBD1. The CDR3 extends over 18 amino acids. Germline assignment: CDR1 MNHNS and CDR2 SASEGT. The J segment lost 1 base and the V segment lost 6 bases, leaving 12 bases of the junction unmatched. Written as DNA, the CDR3 is TGTGCCAGCAGGGGACAGGGGACTGGGATTGTAAGCAATCAGCCCCAGCATTTT. This sequence encodes CASRGQGTGIVSNQPQHF.

This clonotype was seen a handful of times. In DNA, the CDR3 is TGTGCCAGCAGCTTGATCGGAAACACCATATATTTT. The encoded protein is CASSLIGNTIYF. V and J are TRBV7-6 and TRBJ1-3; unclear D gene. The CDR3 spans 12 residues. V lost 3 bases and J lost 4, with 4 bases in between. Germline V gene data show CDR1 as SGHVS and CDR2 as FNYEAQ. The whole variable domain, filled in from reference TRBV7-6 and TRBJ1-3, reads GAGVSQSPRYKVTKRGQDVALRCDPISGHVSLYWYRQALGQGPEFLTYFNYEAQQDKSGLPNDRFSAERPEGSISTLTIQRTEQRDSAMYRCASSLIGNTIYFGEGSWLTVV.

In this sample, this clonotype turned up many times. This chain links TRBV12-3 or TRBV12-4 with TRBJ2-3; D is perhaps TRBD1 (7 bases). The CDR3 totals 14 residues. Between the trimmed V and J ends, which lost 2 bases and 4 bases, there was a span of 10 bases. The CDR3 reads CASSLSGGSDTQYF. The CDR3 DNA is TGTGCCAGCAGTTTATCAGGGGGGTCAGATACGCAGTATTTT.

As concerns this clonotype: A read error may explain this, as a much larger clone is one base away. The chain employs TRBV27 and TRBJ2-1; the match to TRBD2 covers 12 bases. Germline V gene sequence: CDR1 MNHEY, CDR2 SMNVEV (reference sequence). This CDR3 is built from 17 residues. The CDR3 loop reads CASSYTSGRYSYIEQFF. The CDR3 nucleotides read TGTGCCAGCAGTTACACTAGCGGGAGGTACTCTTACATTGAGCAGTTCTTC.

This clonotype was detected ten times or more. V gene TRBV28 combines with J gene TRBJ2-1; tentatively, D is TRBD2 (5 bases). Trimming shortened V by 8 bases and J by 4 bases, and 21 bases separated the two germline ends. The germline gives CDR1 MDHEN, CDR2 SYDVKM. The CDR3 covers 16 residues. The CDR3 loop reads CASPPGGSHHYNEQFF. CDR3 sequence (DNA): TGTGCCAGCCCCCCTGGAGGTTCCCACCATTACAATGAGCAGTTCTTC.

This clonotype was observed many times. The gene calls are TRBV19 and TRBJ1-2; possible D gene TRBD1, 5 bases. In germline, CDR1 is LNHDA, CDR2 SQIVND (reference sequence). CDR3 length: 17 residues. With 5 bases removed from V and 6 bases from J, the gap between germline ends came to 25 bases. The CDR3, as DNA: TGTGCCAGTAGTCTACGACAGAGGGGATCCCCCTATGATGGCTACACCTTC. Translation gives CASSLRQRGSPYDGYTF.